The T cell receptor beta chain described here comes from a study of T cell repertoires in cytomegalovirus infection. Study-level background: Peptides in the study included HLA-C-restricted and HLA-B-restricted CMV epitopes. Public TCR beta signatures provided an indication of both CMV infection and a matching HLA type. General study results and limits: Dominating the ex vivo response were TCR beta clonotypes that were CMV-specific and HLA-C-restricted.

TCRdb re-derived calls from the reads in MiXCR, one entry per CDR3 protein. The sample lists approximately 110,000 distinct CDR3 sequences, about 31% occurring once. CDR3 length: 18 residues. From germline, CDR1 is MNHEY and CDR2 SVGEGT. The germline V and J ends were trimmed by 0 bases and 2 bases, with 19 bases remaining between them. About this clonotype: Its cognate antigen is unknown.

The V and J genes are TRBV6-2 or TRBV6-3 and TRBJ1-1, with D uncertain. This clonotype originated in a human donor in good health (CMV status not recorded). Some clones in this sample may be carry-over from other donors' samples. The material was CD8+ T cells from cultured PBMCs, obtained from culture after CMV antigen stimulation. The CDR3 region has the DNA TGTGCCAGCAGTTACTCGTATGAAAGGGTGGGCAGAAACACTGAAGCTTTCTTT. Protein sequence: CASSYSYERVGRNTEAFF.